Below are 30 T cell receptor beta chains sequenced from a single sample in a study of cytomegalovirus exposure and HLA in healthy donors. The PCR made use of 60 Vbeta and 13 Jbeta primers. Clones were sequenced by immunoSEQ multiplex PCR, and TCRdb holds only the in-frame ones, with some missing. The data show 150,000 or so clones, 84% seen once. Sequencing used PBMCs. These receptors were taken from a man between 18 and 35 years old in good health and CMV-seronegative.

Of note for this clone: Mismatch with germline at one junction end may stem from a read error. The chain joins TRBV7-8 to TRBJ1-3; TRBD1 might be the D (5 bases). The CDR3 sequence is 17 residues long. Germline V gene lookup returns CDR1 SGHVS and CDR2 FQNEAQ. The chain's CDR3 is CASSLDIGTLSRNTIYF. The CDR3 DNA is TGTGCCAGCAGCTTAGATATAGGGACTCTCTCTAGAAACACCATATATTTT.

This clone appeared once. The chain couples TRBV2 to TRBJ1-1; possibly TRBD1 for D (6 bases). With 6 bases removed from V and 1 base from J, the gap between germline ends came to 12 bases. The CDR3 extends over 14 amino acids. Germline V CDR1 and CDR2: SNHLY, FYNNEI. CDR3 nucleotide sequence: TGTGCCAGCAGCGGCGTACAGGGGAACACTGAAGCTTTCTTT. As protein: CASSGVQGNTEAFF.

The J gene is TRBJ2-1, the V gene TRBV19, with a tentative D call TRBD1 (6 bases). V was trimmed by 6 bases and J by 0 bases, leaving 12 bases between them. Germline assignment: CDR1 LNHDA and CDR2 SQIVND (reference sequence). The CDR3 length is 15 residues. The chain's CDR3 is CASSRTDSSYNEQFF. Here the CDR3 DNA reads TGTGCCAGTAGCCGGACAGATAGCTCCTACAATGAGCAGTTCTTC.

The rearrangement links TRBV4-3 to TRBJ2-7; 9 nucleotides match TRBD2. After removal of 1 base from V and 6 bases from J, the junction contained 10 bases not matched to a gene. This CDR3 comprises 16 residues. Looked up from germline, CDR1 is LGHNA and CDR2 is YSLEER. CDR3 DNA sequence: TGCGCCAGCAGCCAAGGGGGGGCTAGCGGGAACCCCGAGCAGTACTTC. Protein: CASSQGGASGNPEQYF.

The CDR3 region has the DNA TGTGCCAGTAGTATTTGGACACCCGGGCCCTACGAGCAGTACTTC. This gives the protein CASSIWTPGPYEQYF. The gene calls are TRBV19 and TRBJ2-7; TRBD1 is a possible D gene (5 bases). Germline V gene lookup returns CDR1 LNHDA and CDR2 SQIVND (reference sequence). CDR3 length: 15 residues. V gave up 3 bases and J gave up 2 bases, with 14 bases separating them.

CDR3 DNA: TGTGCCAGCAGTGAAGGAGCCGGACAGGGGCCCACAGATACGCAGTATTTT. Protein product: CASSEGAGQGPTDTQYF. The chain employs TRBV6-1 and TRBJ2-3, with 9 positions matching TRBD1. The V gene's germline CDR1 is MNHNS and CDR2 SASEGT. CDR3 size: 17 residues. The V gene end was trimmed by 1 base and the J gene end by 2 bases; junction bases not matched to a gene: 7.

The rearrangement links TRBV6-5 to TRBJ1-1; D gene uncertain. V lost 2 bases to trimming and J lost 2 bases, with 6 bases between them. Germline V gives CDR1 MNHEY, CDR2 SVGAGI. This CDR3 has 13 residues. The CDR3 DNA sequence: TGTGCCAGCAGTTACGCCGGTAACACTGAAGCTTTCTTT. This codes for CASSYAGNTEAFF.

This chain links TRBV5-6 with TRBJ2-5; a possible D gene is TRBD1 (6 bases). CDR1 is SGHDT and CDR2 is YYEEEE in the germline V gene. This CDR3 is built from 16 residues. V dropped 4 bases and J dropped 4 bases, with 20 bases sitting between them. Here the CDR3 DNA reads TGTGCCAGCAGCCTGGCTCCTACAGGGTCTGGAGAGACCCAGTACTTC. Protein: CASSLAPTGSGETQYF.

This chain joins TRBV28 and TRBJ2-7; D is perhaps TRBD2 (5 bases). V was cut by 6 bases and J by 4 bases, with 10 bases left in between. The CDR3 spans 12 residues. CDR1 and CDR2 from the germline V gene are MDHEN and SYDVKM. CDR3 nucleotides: TGTGCCAGCAGGGAGCGACTATACGAGCAGTACTTC. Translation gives CASRERLYEQYF.

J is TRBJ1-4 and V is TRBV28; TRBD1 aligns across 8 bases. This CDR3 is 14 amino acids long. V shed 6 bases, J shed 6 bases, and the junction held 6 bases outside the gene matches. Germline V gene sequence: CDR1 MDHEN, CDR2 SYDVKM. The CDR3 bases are TGTGCCAGCAGCTCCCGGGGACAGGATGAAAAACTGTTTTTT. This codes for CASSSRGQDEKLFF.

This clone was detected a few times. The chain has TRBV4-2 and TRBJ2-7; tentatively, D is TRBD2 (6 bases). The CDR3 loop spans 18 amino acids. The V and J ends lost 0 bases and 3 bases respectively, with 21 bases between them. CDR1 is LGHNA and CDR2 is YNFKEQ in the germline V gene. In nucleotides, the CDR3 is TGTGCCAGCAGCCAAGATCCAGGCGGGAACGGTCCAAGCTACGAGCAGTACTTC. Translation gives CASSQDPGGNGPSYEQYF.

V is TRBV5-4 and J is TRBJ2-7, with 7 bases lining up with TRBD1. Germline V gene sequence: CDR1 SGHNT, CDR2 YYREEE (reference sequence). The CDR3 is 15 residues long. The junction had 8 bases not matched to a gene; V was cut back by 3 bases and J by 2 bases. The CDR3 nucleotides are TGTGCCAGCAGCTGGGCGGACAGGCTCACCTACGAGCAGTACTTC. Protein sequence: CASSWADRLTYEQYF.

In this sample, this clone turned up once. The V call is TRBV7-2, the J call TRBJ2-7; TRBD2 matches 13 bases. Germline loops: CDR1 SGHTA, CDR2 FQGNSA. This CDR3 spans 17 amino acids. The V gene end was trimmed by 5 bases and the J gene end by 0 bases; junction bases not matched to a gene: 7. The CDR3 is CASSPGLAGFLSYEQYF. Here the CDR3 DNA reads TGTGCCAGCAGCCCGGGACTAGCGGGGTTCCTCTCCTACGAGCAGTACTTC.

This CDR3 reads CASSVGESGPTGELFF. CDR3 bases: TGTGCCAGCAGCGTAGGCGAGTCAGGCCCCACCGGGGAGCTGTTTTTT. The genes are TRBV9 and TRBJ2-2; no clear D. CDR1 and CDR2 (germline): SGDLS, YYNGEE. The ends were cut back, 0 bases at V and 4 bases at J, with 13 bases in the middle. The CDR3 covers 16 residues.

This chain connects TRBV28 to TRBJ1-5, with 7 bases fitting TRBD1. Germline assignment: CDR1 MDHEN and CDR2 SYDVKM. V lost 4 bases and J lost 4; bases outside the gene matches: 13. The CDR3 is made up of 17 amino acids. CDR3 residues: CASSSLIPDRDNQPQHF. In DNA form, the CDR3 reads TGTGCCAGCAGTTCCCTTATTCCCGACAGGGATAATCAGCCCCAGCATTTT.

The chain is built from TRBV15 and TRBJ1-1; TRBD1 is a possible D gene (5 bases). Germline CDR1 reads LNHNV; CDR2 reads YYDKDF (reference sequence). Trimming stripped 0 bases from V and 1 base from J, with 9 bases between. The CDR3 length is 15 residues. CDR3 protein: CATSRDLTGNTEAFF. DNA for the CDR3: TGTGCCACCAGCAGAGATCTAACAGGGAACACTGAAGCTTTCTTT.

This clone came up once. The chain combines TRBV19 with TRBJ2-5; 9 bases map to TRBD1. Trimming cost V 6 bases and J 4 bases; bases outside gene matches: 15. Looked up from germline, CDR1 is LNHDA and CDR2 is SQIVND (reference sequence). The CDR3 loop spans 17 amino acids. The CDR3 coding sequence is TGTGCCAGTAGCCCCAGGGGGACAGGGAGTACGACAGAGACCCAGTACTTC. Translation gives CASSPRGTGSTTETQYF.

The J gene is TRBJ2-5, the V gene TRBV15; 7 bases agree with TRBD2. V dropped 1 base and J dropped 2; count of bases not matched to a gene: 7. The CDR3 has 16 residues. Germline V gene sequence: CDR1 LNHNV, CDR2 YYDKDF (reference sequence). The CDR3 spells CATSRGRDYPQETQYF. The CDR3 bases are TGTGCCACCAGCAGAGGCCGGGACTACCCTCAAGAGACCCAGTACTTC.

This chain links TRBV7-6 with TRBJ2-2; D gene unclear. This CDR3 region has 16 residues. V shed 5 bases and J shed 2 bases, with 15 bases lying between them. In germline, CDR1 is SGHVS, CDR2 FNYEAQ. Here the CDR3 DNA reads TGTGCCAGCAGCCTTGGGCTCTACCCCAACACCGGGGAGCTGTTTTTT. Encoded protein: CASSLGLYPNTGELFF.

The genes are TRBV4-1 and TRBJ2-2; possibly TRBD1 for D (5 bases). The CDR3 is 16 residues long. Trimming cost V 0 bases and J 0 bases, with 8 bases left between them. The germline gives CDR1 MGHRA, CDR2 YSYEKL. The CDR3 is CASSQERQSNTGELFF. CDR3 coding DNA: TGCGCCAGCAGCCAAGAGAGACAGTCGAACACCGGGGAGCTGTTTTTT.

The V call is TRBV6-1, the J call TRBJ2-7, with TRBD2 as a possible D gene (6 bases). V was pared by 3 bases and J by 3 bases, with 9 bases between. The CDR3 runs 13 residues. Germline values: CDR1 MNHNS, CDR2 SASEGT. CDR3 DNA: TGTGCCAGCAGTGATACTAGCTTCTACGAGCAGTACTTC. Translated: CASSDTSFYEQYF.

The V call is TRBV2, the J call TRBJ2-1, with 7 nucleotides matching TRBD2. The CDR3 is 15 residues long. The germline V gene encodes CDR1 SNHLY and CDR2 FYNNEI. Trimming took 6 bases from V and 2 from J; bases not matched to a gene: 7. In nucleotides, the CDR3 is TGTGCCAGCAGCGAATGGGCGGGGGCCTACAATGAGCAGTTCTTC. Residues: CASSEWAGAYNEQFF.

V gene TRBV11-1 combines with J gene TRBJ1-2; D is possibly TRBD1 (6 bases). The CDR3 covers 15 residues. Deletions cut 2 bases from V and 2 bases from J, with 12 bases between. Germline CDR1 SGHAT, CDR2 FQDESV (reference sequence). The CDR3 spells CASSLSPTGNYGYTF. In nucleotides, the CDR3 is TGTGCCAGCAGCTTATCCCCCACAGGGAACTATGGCTACACCTTC.

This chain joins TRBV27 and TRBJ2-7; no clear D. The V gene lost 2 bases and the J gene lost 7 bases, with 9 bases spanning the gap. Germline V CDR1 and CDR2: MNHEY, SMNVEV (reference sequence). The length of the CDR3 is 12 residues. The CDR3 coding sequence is TGTGCCAGCAGTTTAAAGATTCGGGAGCAGTACTTC. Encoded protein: CASSLKIREQYF.

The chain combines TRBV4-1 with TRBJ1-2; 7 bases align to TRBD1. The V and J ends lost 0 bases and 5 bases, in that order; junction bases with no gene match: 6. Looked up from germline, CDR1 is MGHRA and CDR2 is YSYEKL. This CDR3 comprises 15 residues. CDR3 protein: CASSQDSQTGYGYTF. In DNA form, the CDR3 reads TGCGCCAGCAGCCAAGATTCGCAGACAGGGTATGGCTACACCTTC.

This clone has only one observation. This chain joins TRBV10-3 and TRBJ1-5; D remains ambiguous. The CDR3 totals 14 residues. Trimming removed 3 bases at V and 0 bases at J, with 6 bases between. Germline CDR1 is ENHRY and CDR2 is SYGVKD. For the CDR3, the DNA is TGTGCCATCAGTGAAAGCGATAGCAATCAGCCCCAGCATTTT. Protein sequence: CAISESDSNQPQHF.

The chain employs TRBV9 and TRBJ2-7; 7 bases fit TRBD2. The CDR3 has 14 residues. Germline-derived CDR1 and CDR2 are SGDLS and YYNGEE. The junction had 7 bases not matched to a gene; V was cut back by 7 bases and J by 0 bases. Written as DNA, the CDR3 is TGTGCCAGCTCCCTCCGGGGGGACTCCTACGAGCAGTACTTC. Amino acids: CASSLRGDSYEQYF.

In DNA, the CDR3 is TGTGCCAGCAGTTACAGCGGGGGCGCGAACACTGAAGCTTTCTTT. Its translation: CASSYSGGANTEAFF. V is TRBV6-5 and J is TRBJ1-1; TRBD1 is a possible D gene (6 bases). The germline V gene encodes CDR1 MNHEY and CDR2 SVGAGI. The CDR3 sequence is 15 residues long. Trimming pared 2 bases from V and 1 base from J, leaving 11 bases between.

The CDR3 sequence is CASSLGTGLGYTF. CDR3 sequence (DNA): TGTGCCAGCAGCTTGGGAACAGGGCTTGGCTACACCTTC. The chain recombines TRBV5-6 with TRBJ1-2; TRBD1 might be the D (6 bases). The CDR3 length is 13 residues. V lost 0 bases and J lost 7, with 10 bases in between. Germline CDR1 reads SGHDT; CDR2 reads YYEEEE.

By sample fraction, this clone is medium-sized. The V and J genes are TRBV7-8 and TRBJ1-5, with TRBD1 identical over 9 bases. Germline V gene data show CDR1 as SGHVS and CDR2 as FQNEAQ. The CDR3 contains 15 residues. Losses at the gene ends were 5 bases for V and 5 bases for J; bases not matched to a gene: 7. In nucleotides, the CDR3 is TGTGCCAGCAGCCTGGGGACAGGGCTTCATCAGCCCCAGCATTTT. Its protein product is CASSLGTGLHQPQHF.